This paragraph reports one T cell receptor beta chain. Its antigen has not been determined. Base qualities were left out, and no much larger clone turns up one base away. Whole blood was collected in K2EDTA tubes by collaborating institutions according to the institutions' own protocols. Collaborator samples were shipped for TCRbeta analysis as frozen whole blood, isolated PBMCs, or DNA extracted from either sample type. These data belong to a study of blood T cell repertoires in COVID-19 (dated by TCRdb to 2019 to 2021). Turning to the overall study: The collaborator samples originated in the United States, Italy and Spain and spanned the acute and convalescent phases of COVID-19. The material from the prospective study consisted of cDNA or gDNA derived from T cells, B-cell-depleted T cells, or PBMCs. The dataset comprised deeply sampled blood TCRbeta repertoires from subjects exposed to, actively infected with, or recovered from COVID-19. The repertoires were released in a freely available public database meant as a resource for research on the immune response to SARS-CoV-2. Samples came from the ongoing ImmuneRACE study (first 160 participants) plus 1,254 subjects from 6 global collaborators. Nearly every sample came with metadata listing a de-identified subject ID, COVID-19 status, age in years and sex. Where available, HLA class I and class II types were obtained from metadata supplied by the sample provider rather than from assay-based typing.

General conclusions and limits of the study: The amount of clinical and demographic metadata varied by source and participant and was provided uncurated.

TCRbeta CDR3 regions were amplified from genomic DNA by means of the immunoSEQ Assay, a bias-controlled multiplex PCR. The paper's processing steps were these. The number of nucleated cells in each sample was estimated from the amplification of reference gene primers within the assay. To quantify the absolute abundance of each unique TCRbeta CDR3 rearrangement, sequence reads were collapsed and filtered. Productive Simpson clonality was computed per sample as the square root of Simpson's diversity index over productive rearrangements. TCRdb took over this immuneACCESS table, retaining in-frame rearrangements with V and J assigned. Such tables are incomplete; in checked studies, under half of the missing clones stem from an unresolved V gene, and the remainder is unexplained. V and J calls and clone size are as listed in that table; D and trimming were resolved from the DNA. The sample has about 58,000 clones on record, about 90% of them singletons. The ten largest clones represent 1.2% to 1.5% of the sample.

The clonotype comes from a man in his sixties with acute or convalescent COVID-19. Sequencing used peripheral blood.

The nucleotide sequence is TGTGCCAGCAGTTTAAAGGGGACAGGGAATGGCTACACCTTC. Its protein product is CASSLKGTGNGYTF. This chain is built from TRBV27 and TRBJ1-2, and TRBD1 matches 9 of the central bases. Taken from cysteine to phenylalanine, the CDR3 has 14 residues. Just the 42-base CDR3 DNA is kept, in frame starting at base 1. Trimming accounts for 2 bases at V and 6 bases at J, while the number of junction bases matched to no gene is 4. According to the germline V gene (reference sequence), CDR1 reads MNHEY and CDR2 reads SMNVEV.